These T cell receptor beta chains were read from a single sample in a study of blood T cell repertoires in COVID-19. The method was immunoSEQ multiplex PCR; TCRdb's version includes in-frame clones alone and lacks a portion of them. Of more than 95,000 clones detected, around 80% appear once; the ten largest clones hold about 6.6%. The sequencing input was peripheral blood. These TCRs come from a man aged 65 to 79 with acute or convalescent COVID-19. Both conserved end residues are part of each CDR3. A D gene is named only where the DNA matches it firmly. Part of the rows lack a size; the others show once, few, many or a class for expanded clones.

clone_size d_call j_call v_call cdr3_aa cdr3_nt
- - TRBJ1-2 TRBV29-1 CSVESGTPRGYTF TGCAGCGTTGAGTCTGGGACACCCCGGGGCTACACCTTC
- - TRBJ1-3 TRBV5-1 CASSSAQDTIYF TGCGCCAGCAGCTCCGCCCAGGACACCATATATTTT
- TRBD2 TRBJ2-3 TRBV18 CASSLMGLASDTQYF TGTGCCAGCTCACTAATGGGACTAGCTTCAGATACGCAGTATTTT
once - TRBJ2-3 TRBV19 CASSTSTDTQYF TGTGCCAGTAGTACGAGCACAGATACGCAGTATTTT
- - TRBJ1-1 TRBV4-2 CASSQGPGDLNTEAFF TGTGCCAGCAGCCAAGGGCCCGGGGACTTGAACACTGAAGCTTTCTTT
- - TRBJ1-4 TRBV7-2 CASSSGGVGEKLFF TGTGCCAGCAGCTCCGGGGGTGTAGGAGAAAAACTGTTTTTT
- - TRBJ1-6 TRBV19 CASSLGGNSPLHF TGTGCCAGTAGTCTCGGCGGTAATTCACCCCTCCACTTT
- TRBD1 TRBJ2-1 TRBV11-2 CASSFSRKGAIYNEQFF TGTGCCAGCAGCTTTTCTCGGAAGGGGGCCATCTACAATGAGCAGTTCTTC
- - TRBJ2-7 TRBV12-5 CASGYLSGEQYF TGTGCTAGTGGTTACCTGTCCGGGGAGCAGTACTTC
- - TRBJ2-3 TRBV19 CASSRDRDTQYF TGTGCCAGTAGTAGAGACCGAGATACGCAGTATTTT
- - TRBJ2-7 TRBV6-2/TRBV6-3 CASSKYTTETKDYEQYF TGTGCCAGCAGCAAATATACTACCGAAACAAAAGACTACGAGCAGTACTTC
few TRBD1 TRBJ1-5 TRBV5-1 CASSFTGGGDQPQHF TGCGCCAGCAGCTTTACAGGGGGCGGCGATCAGCCCCAGCATTTT
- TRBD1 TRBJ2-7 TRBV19 CASSRTGDYEQYF TGTGCCAGTAGTAGGACAGGGGATTACGAGCAGTACTTC
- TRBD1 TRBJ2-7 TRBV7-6 CASSLNPDRVGEQYF TGTGCCAGCAGCTTAAACCCGGACAGGGTGGGCGAGCAGTACTTC
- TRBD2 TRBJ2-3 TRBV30 CAWRASGSQNTQYF TGTGCCTGGAGGGCTAGCGGGAGCCAAAATACGCAGTATTTT
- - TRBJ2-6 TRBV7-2 CASSLSLGANVLTF TGTGCCAGCAGCTTGAGTTTGGGGGCCAACGTCCTGACTTTC
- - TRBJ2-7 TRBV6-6 CASSHQEWYEQYF TGTGCCAGCAGTCACCAGGAATGGTACGAGCAGTACTTC
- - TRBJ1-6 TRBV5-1 CASSLGQGLDNSPLHF TGCGCCAGCAGCTTGGGGCAGGGTTTGGATAATTCACCCCTCCACTTT
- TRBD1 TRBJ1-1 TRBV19 CASRFGQGLNTEAFF TGTGCCAGTAGGTTTGGACAGGGCCTGAACACTGAAGCTTTCTTT
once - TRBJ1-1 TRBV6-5 CASSYSIGPVEAFF TGTGCCAGCAGTTACTCAATTGGGCCGGTTGAAGCTTTCTTT
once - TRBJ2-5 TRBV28 CASSPGTFQETQYF TGTGCCAGCAGCCCTGGGACTTTCCAAGAGACCCAGTACTTC
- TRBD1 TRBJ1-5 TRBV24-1 CATSDPGQGNQPQHF TGTGCCACCAGTGATCCGGGACAGGGGAATCAGCCCCAGCATTTT
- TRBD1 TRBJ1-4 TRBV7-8 CASTQYLGTEPTNEKLFF TGTGCCAGCACTCAATATCTAGGGACAGAGCCAACTAATGAAAAACTGTTTTTT
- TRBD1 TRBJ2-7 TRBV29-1 CSARAGTGNYEQYF TGCAGCGCAAGAGCCGGGACAGGGAACTACGAGCAGTACTTC
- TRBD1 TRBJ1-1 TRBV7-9 CASSTQQGGTEAFF TGTGCCAGCAGCACGCAACAGGGGGGCACTGAAGCTTTCTTT
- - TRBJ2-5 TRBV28 CASSLVGAIKETQYF TGTGCCAGCAGTTTAGTAGGGGCCATCAAAGAGACCCAGTACTTC
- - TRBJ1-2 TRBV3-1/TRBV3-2 CASSQEGGVSNYGYTF TGTGCCAGCAGCCAAGAGGGAGGAGTCTCTAACTATGGCTACACCTTC
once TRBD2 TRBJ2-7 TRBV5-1 CASSPGGGSFFYEQYF TGCGCCAGCAGTCCCGGCGGGGGGAGTTTCTTCTACGAGCAGTACTTC
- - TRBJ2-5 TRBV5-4 CASSLITQYQETQYF TGTGCCAGCAGCTTGATAACCCAGTACCAAGAGACCCAGTACTTC
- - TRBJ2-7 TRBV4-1 CASSQVSTLGYEQYF TGCGCCAGCAGCCAAGTGAGCACCCTCGGCTACGAGCAGTACTTC
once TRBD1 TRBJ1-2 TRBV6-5 CASWDRGSLGDGYTF TGTGCCAGCTGGGACAGGGGTAGTCTAGGGGATGGCTACACCTTC
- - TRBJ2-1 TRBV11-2 CASSLIRGSYNEQFF TGTGCCAGCAGCTTAATCCGGGGATCCTACAATGAGCAGTTCTTC
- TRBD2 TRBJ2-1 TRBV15 CATSRDSAGGAYNEQFF TGTGCCACCAGCAGAGATTCGGCGGGAGGGGCCTACAATGAGCAGTTCTTC
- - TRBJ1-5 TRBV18 CASSVGAGVLNQPQHF TGTGCCAGCTCAGTCGGGGCGGGGGTCCTAAATCAGCCCCAGCATTTT
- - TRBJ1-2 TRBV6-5 CASSYSRLDYGYTF TGTGCCAGCAGTTACTCGAGGCTAGACTATGGCTACACCTTC
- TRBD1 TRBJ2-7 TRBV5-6 CASRARDRGSEQYF TGTGCCAGCAGGGCCCGGGACAGGGGGTCCGAGCAGTACTTC
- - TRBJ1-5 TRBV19 CASRARAGYSNQPQHF TGTGCCAGTAGGGCGAGGGCAGGCTATAGCAATCAGCCCCAGCATTTT
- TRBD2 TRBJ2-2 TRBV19 CASSIAAGNTGELFF TGTGCCAGTAGTATAGCAGCGGGAAACACCGGGGAGCTGTTTTTT
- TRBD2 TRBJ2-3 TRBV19 CASSIRLAGGIRDTQYF TGTGCCAGTAGTATCCGACTAGCGGGAGGGATCAGGGATACGCAGTATTTT
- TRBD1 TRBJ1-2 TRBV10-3 CAITRGQEKDGYTF TGTGCCATCACCAGAGGACAGGAAAAGGATGGCTACACCTTC
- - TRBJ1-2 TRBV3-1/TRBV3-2 CASSRRTPNYGYTF TGTGCCAGCAGCCGCCGGACACCTAACTATGGCTACACCTTC
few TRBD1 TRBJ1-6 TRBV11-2 CASSLGMGQGRSPLHF TGTGCCAGCAGCTTAGGCATGGGACAGGGTCGATCACCCCTCCACTTT
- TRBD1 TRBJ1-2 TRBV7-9 CASSQYVGGNGYTF TGTGCCAGCAGCCAATATGTAGGGGGCAATGGCTACACCTTC
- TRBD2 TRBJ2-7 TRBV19 CASSRTISGTTYEQYF TGTGCCAGTAGTAGGACGATTAGCGGGACCACCTACGAGCAGTACTTC
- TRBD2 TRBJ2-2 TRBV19 CASERGGSTGELFF TGTGCCTCCGAACGGGGGGGGAGCACCGGGGAGCTGTTTTTT
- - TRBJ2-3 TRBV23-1 CASSQSFTQGFLIGTQYF TGCGCCAGCAGTCAATCTTTTACACAGGGCTTTTTGATCGGTACGCAGTATTTT
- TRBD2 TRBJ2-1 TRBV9 CASSARREPDEQFF TGTGCCAGCAGCGCCAGGCGGGAGCCCGATGAGCAGTTCTTC
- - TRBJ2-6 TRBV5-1 CASSLGSGANVLTF TGCGCCAGCAGCCTCGGGTCTGGGGCCAACGTCCTGACTTTC
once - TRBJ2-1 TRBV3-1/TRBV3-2 CASSQGQQAYNEQFF TGTGCCAGCAGCCAAGGACAGCAAGCCTACAATGAGCAGTTCTTC
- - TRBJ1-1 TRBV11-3 CASGLTMNTEAFF TGTGCCAGCGGACTGACAATGAACACTGAAGCTTTCTTT
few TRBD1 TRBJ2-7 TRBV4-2 CASSQQGQGVNEQYF TGTGCCAGCAGCCAGCAAGGACAGGGGGTAAACGAGCAGTACTTC
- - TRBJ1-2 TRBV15 CATSRGTGRENYGYTF TGTGCCACCAGCAGAGGGACGGGGCGGGAGAACTATGGCTACACCTTC
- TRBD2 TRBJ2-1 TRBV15 CATRTGTSGGRHEQFF TGTGCCACCAGGACCGGGACTAGCGGGGGAAGGCATGAGCAGTTCTTC
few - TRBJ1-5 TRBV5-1 CASSLGADHSNQPQHF TGCGCCAGCAGCTTGGGGGCCGACCATAGCAATCAGCCCCAGCATTTT
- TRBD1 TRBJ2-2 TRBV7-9 CASRWGTGNTGELFF TGTGCCAGCAGGTGGGGGACAGGGAACACCGGGGAGCTGTTTTTT
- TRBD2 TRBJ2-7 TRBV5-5 CASSLKGASGDYYSYEQYF TGTGCCAGCAGCTTAAAAGGGGCTAGCGGGGATTACTACTCCTACGAGCAGTACTTC
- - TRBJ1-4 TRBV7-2 CASSLRRGGSNEKLFF TGTGCCAGCAGCCTACGTCGGGGGGGATCTAATGAAAAACTGTTTTTT
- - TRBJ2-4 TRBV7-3 CASSLTGPAVAKNIQYF TGTGCCAGCAGCTTAACGGGCCCAGCAGTAGCCAAAAACATTCAGTACTTC
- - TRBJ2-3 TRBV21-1 CASSKATGSTDTQYF TGTGCCAGCAGCAAGGCGACTGGGAGCACAGATACGCAGTATTTT